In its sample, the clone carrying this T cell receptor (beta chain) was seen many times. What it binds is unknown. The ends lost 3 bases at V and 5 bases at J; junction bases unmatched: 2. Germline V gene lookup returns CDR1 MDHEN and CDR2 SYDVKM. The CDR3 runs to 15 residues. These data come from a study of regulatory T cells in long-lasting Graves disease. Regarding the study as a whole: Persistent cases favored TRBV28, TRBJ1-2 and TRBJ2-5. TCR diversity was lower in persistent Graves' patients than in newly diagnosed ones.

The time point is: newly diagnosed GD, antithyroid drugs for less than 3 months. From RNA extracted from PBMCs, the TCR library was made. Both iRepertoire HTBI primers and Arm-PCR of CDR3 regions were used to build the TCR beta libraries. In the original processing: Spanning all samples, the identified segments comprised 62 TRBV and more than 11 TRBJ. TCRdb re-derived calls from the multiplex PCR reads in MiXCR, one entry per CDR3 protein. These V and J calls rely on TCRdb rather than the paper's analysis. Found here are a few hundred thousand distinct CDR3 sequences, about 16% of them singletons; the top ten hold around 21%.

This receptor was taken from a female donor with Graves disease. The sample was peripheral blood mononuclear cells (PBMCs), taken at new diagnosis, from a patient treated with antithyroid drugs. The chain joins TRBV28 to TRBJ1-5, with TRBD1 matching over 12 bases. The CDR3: CASSLGTGGHQPQHF. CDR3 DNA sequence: TGTGCCAGCAGTTTGGGGACAGGGGGCCATCAGCCCCAGCATTTT.